This entry lists 22 T cell receptor beta chains sequenced from one sample in a study of T cells in Graves' hyperthyroidism and ophthalmopathy. RNA transcripts served as the template for amplifying TCR beta CDR3 regions. The HTBI set primed first-round TCR CDR3 RT-PCR. TCRdb analysed the multiplex PCR reads with MiXCR anew, one entry per CDR3 protein. The sample includes under 750,000 distinct CDR3 sequences, 18% seen only once; the top ten take roughly 17%. Sequencing was performed on blood. All receptors derive from a woman aged 45-65 years with Graves' hyperthyroidism that later progressed to Graves' ophthalmopathy.

This rearrangement joins TRBV3-1 to TRBJ1-1, with 9 bases that match TRBD1. This CDR3 is 15 amino acids long. CDR1 LGHDT and CDR2 YNNKEL come from the germline V gene (reference sequence). The junction had 8 bases not matched to a gene; V was cut back by 3 bases and J by 6 bases. CDR3 sequence (DNA): TGTGCCAGCAGCCACCAAGGACAGGGGATTTCTGAAGCTTTCTTT. Amino acid sequence: CASSHQGQGISEAFF.

This chain joins TRBV24-1 and TRBJ2-3; either TRBD1 or TRBD2 may fit D (5 bases each). The CDR3 consists of 16 residues. V gave up 3 bases and J gave up 6 bases, with 18 bases separating them. Germline V gene lookup returns CDR1 KGHDR and CDR2 SFDVKD. The DNA for the CDR3 is TGTGCCACCAGTGATGCAGGGACCCCTCTGCCCGATACGCAGTATTTT. It is translated as CATSDAGTPLPDTQYF.

The rearrangement links TRBV11-2 to TRBJ2-7; 10 bases are shared with TRBD1. The ends lost 5 bases at V and 3 bases at J; junction bases unmatched: 10. Germline lookup yields CDR1 SGHAT and CDR2 FQNNGV. The CDR3 consists of 16 residues. This chain's CDR3 is CASSLNPRTGGYEQYF. In DNA, the CDR3 is TGTGCCAGCAGCCTCAACCCCCGGACAGGGGGCTACGAGCAGTACTTC. The full variable domain, its missing parts supplied by reference TRBV11-2 and TRBJ2-7, is EAGVAQSPRYKIIEKRQSVAFWCNPISGHATLYWYQQILGQGPKLLIQFQNNGVVDDSQLPKDRFSAERLKGVDSTLKIQPAKLEDSAVYLCASSLNPRTGGYEQYFGPGTRLTVT.

This clonotype showed up just a few times. The chain carries TRBV12-3 or TRBV12-4 and TRBJ2-2; no definite D call. The V end was cut by 6 bases, the J end by 4 bases, with 6 bases between. This CDR3 has 12 residues. CDR3 sequence reads: CASRIGTGELFF. CDR3 nucleotide sequence: TGTGCCAGCAGGATTGGCACCGGGGAGCTGTTTTTT.

This clonotype was counted ten times or more. The chain employs TRBV19 and TRBJ1-1, with TRBD1 matching over 8 bases. The V gene's germline CDR1 is LNHDA and CDR2 SQIVND (reference sequence). V gave up 5 bases and J gave up 5 bases; unmatched junction bases: 10. The CDR3 has 15 amino acids. For the CDR3, the DNA is TGTGCCAGTAGTCTCTCCGGGACAGGTGAGACTGAAGCTTTCTTT. This translates into CASSLSGTGETEAFF.

This sequence joins TRBV10-3 and TRBJ1-1, with 7 bases lining up with TRBD1. This CDR3 has 14 residues. The V segment lost 8 bases and the J segment 3 bases; nucleotides outside the gene matches: 9. Germline V lookup: CDR1 ENHRY, CDR2 SYGVKD. This chain's CDR3 is CAIGIRGSDTEAFF. Here the CDR3 DNA reads TGTGCCATCGGGATCAGGGGGTCGGACACTGAAGCTTTCTTT.

In this sample, this clonotype turned up a few times. The rearrangement links TRBV20-1 to TRBJ2-2; 8 bases agree with TRBD2. The J segment lost 1 base and the V segment lost 4 bases, leaving 5 bases of the junction unmatched. The CDR3 extends over 15 amino acids. CDR1 and CDR2 (germline): DFQATT, SNEGSKA (reference sequence). CDR3 loop: CSATAGGQNTGELFF. The CDR3 DNA sequence: TGCAGTGCTACGGCGGGGGGCCAGAACACCGGGGAGCTGTTTTTT.

About this clonotype itself: Since a much larger clone is just one base distant, this may be a read error. The V call is TRBV20-1, the J call TRBJ2-3; the D gene is possibly TRBD2 (6 bases). The CDR3 has 14 residues. The germline V gene encodes CDR1 DFQATT and CDR2 SNEGSKA (reference sequence). V lost 4 bases to trimming and J lost 2 bases, with 13 bases between them. The CDR3 here is CSATRVRDTDTQYF. DNA of the CDR3: TGCAGTGCTACTAGGGTGCGGGACACAGATACGCAGTATTTT.

This clonotype was counted many times. The chain has TRBV6-1 and TRBJ2-1; tentatively, D is TRBD1 (6 bases). Germline assignment: CDR1 MNHNS and CDR2 SASEGT. The CDR3 spans 13 residues. V was cut by 5 bases and J by 4 bases, with 9 bases left in between. CDR3 nucleotide sequence: TGTGCCAGCAGTAACGACAGGTACAATGAGCAGTTCTTC. This encodes CASSNDRYNEQFF.

This clonotype has a count of ten or more. The chain joins TRBV20-1 to TRBJ1-4, with a possible D match to TRBD1 (6 bases). V was trimmed by 4 bases and J by 7 bases, leaving 13 bases between them. The germline V gene encodes CDR1 DFQATT and CDR2 SNEGSKA (reference sequence). CDR3 size: 13 residues. The CDR3 DNA follows: TGCAGTGCTACGGACAGTTATTTTGAAAAACTGTTTTTT. Translated, it gives CSATDSYFEKLFF.

The V gene is TRBV24-1, the J gene TRBJ2-3; D is perhaps TRBD1 (6 bases). With 5 bases removed from V and 4 bases from J, the gap between germline ends came to 12 bases. The CDR3 length is 14 residues. Germline assignment: CDR1 KGHDR and CDR2 SFDVKD. CDR3 region: CATSVQGQPDTQYF. The DNA for the CDR3 is TGTGCCACCAGTGTACAGGGCCAACCAGATACGCAGTATTTT.

V and J are TRBV15 and TRBJ1-2; 10 nucleotides match TRBD1. Germline V CDR1 and CDR2: LNHNV, YYDKDF (reference sequence). Trimming at V came to 3 bases and at J to 7 bases, leaving 5 bases not matched to a gene. The CDR3 runs 14 residues. CDR3 in amino acids: CATSSSGTGVGYTF. DNA for the CDR3: TGTGCCACCAGCAGTTCTGGGACAGGGGTTGGCTACACCTTC.

This clonotype was observed a few times. The chain has TRBV18 and TRBJ2-2, with 13 bases lining up with TRBD2. The CDR3 totals 17 residues. Germline-derived CDR1 and CDR2 are KGHSH and LQKENI. V lost 3 bases to trimming and J lost 4 bases; unmatched junction nucleotides: 5. The CDR3 reads CASSPAGTSGVTGELFF. CDR3 DNA: TGTGCCAGCTCACCGGCCGGGACTAGCGGGGTCACCGGGGAGCTGTTTTTT.

In regard to this clonotype: Its ends do not fully match the called genes, so a read error is possible. The gene calls are TRBV11-2 and TRBJ1-1, with 7 bases aligning to TRBD1. The CDR3 contains 17 residues. The V gene's germline CDR1 is SGHAT and CDR2 FQNNGV. The CDR3 loop is CASSLAPHDREGTEALF. The CDR3 nucleotides are TGTGCCAGCAGCTTAGCCCCTCACGACAGGGAAGGCACTGAAGCTCTCTTT.

This clonotype has more than one count but fewer than ten. The chain uses TRBV29-1 and TRBJ1-1, with TRBD1 as a possible D gene (5 bases). CDR3 length: 13 residues. CDR1 is SQVTM and CDR2 is ANQGSEA in the germline V gene. V dropped 6 bases and J dropped 3 bases, with 14 bases sitting between them. The CDR3 nucleotides are TGCAGCGTCGCAGCAGGGCAGGACACTGAAGCTTTCTTT. Amino acid sequence: CSVAAGQDTEAFF.

The rearrangement links TRBV5-1 to TRBJ1-1; no definite D call. The germline gives CDR1 SGHRS, CDR2 YFSETQ. The CDR3 runs to 14 residues. Trimming cost V 0 bases and J 1 base, with 7 bases left between them. As DNA, the CDR3 is TGCGCCAGCAGCTTGGAGATTAAGAACACTGAAGCTTTCTTT. It yields the protein CASSLEIKNTEAFF.

In its sample, this clonotype was seen many times. The V gene is TRBV2, the J gene TRBJ1-3, with 7 bases lining up with TRBD1. With V trimmed by 4 bases and J by 0 bases, 3 bases remained unmatched. The germline gives CDR1 SNHLY, CDR2 FYNNEI. CDR3 size: 15 residues. The CDR3, as DNA: TGTGCCAGCAGTGCTGACAGGGCCTCTGGAAACACCATATATTTT. This codes for CASSADRASGNTIYF.

This clonotype turned up a few times. The chain has TRBV9 and TRBJ2-3; the match to TRBD2 covers 10 bases. The V and J ends lost 0 bases and 1 base, in that order; junction bases with no gene match: 2. CDR3 length: 16 amino acids. The germline gives CDR1 SGDLS, CDR2 YYNGEE. The CDR3 region is CASSVGTSGGTDTQYF. DNA of the CDR3: TGTGCCAGCAGCGTAGGAACTAGCGGGGGCACAGATACGCAGTATTTT.

This clonotype was seen many times. V usage is TRBV30 and J usage is TRBJ1-5, with D perhaps TRBD1 (5 bases). The CDR3 is made up of 13 amino acids. Trimming took off 3 bases at V and 4 bases at J, with 10 bases between the two ends. Germline CDR1 GTSNPN, CDR2 SVGIG (reference sequence). For the CDR3, the DNA is TGTGCCTGGAGAGGGGCGCGAAATCAGCCCCAGCATTTT. Translation gives CAWRGARNQPQHF.

This clonotype was found a few times. The chain couples TRBV7-2 to TRBJ1-2; no clear D gene. This CDR3 is 13 amino acids long. The V gene lost 5 bases and the J gene lost 8 bases, with 15 bases spanning the gap. Germline CDR1 is SGHTA and CDR2 is FQGNSA. The CDR3 DNA is TGTGCCAGCAGCCCGAGACCAAAAGAAGGCTACACCTTC. Its translation: CASSPRPKEGYTF.

This clonotype was seen many times. This chain connects TRBV20-1 to TRBJ2-5; 7 nucleotides agree with TRBD1. CDR3 length: 13 residues. CDR1 DFQATT and CDR2 SNEGSKA come from the germline V gene (reference sequence). Trimming cost V 6 bases and J 5 bases; bases outside gene matches: 9. The CDR3 region has the DNA TGCAGTGCCGCGAAACCGGGACAGGAGACCCAGTACTTC. It specifies CSAAKPGQETQYF.

This clonotype was found a few times. The chain joins TRBV4-1 to TRBJ1-3; no clear D. The CDR3 is made up of 14 amino acids. Trimming pared 4 bases from V and 5 bases from J, leaving 12 bases between. Germline values: CDR1 MGHRA, CDR2 YSYEKL. This CDR3 is CASSLGGERNTIYF. The CDR3 nucleotides read TGCGCCAGCAGCCTGGGTGGGGAGAGAAACACCATATATTTT.